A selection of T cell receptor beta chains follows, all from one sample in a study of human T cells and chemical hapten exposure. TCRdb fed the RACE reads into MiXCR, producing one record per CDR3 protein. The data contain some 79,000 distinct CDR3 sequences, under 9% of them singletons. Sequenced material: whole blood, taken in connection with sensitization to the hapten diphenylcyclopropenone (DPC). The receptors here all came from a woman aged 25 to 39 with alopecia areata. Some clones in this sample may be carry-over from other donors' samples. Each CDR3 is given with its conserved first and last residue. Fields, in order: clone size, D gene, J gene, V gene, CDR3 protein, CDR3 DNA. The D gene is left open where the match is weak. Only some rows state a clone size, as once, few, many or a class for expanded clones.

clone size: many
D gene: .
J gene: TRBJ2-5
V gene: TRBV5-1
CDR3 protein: CASSFDEAQYF
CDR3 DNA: TGCGCCAGCAGCTTCGACGAGGCCCAGTACTTC

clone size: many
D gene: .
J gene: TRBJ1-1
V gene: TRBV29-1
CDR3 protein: CSVERPMNTEAFF
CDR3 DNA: TGCAGCGTTGAACGGCCCATGAACACTGAAGCTTTCTTT

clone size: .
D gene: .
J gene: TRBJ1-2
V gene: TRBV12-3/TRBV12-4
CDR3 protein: CASSPGMGRTVGYTF
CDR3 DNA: TGTGCCAGCAGTCCTGGAATGGGCAGGACGGTAGGCTACACCTTC

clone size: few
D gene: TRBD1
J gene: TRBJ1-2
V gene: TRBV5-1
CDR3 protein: CASSPGQVTANYGYTF
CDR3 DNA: TGCGCCAGCAGCCCGGGACAGGTGACGGCTAACTATGGCTACACCTTC

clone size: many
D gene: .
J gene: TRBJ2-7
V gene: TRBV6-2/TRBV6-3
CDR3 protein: CASSYQGEVNEQYF
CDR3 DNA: TGTGCCAGCAGTTATCAGGGAGAAGTAAACGAGCAGTACTTC

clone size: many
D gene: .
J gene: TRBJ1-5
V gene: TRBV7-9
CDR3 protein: CASSSSWDDQPQHF
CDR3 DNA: TGTGCCAGCAGCTCCTCATGGGATGATCAGCCCCAGCATTTT

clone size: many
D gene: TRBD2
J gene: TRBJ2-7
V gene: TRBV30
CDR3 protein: CAWRYGGGVYEQYF
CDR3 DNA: TGTGCCTGGCGTTATGGGGGGGGAGTTTACGAGCAGTACTTC

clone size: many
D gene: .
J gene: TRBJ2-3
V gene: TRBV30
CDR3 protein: CAWSEKGSTDTQYF
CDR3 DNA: TGTGCCTGGAGTGAGAAGGGTAGTACAGATACGCAGTATTTT

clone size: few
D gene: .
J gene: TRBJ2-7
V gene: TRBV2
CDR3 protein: CASSDYEQYF
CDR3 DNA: TGTGCCAGCAGTGATTACGAGCAGTACTTC

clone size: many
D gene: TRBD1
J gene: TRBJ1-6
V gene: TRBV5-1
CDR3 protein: CASSLGDRVSPLHF
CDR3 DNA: TGCGCCAGCAGCTTGGGCGACAGGGTTTCACCCCTCCACTTT

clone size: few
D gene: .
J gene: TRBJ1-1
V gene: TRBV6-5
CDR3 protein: CASTRGGVDTEAFF
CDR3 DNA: TGTGCCAGCACCCGAGGGGGGGTGGACACTGAAGCTTTCTTT

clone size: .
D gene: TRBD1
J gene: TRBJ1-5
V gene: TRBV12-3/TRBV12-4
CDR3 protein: CASRATGGLNQPQHF
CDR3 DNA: TGTGCCAGCAGGGCGACAGGGGGTTTAAATCAGCCCCAGCATTTT

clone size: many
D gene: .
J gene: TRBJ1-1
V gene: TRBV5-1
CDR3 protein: CASSLLGPAEAFF
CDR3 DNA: TGCGCCAGCAGCTTGCTGGGTCCTGCTGAAGCTTTCTTT

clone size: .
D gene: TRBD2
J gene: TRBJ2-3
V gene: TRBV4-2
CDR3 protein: CASSQASSGVGSDTQYF
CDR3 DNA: TGTGCCAGCAGCCAAGCCTCTAGCGGGGTTGGGTCAGATACGCAGTATTTT

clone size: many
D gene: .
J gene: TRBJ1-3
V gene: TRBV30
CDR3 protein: CAWRGSGNTIYF
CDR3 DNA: TGTGCCTGGAGGGGGTCTGGAAACACCATATATTTT

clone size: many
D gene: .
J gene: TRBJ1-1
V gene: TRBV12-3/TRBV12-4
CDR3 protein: CASSGRDPNTEAFF
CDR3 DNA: TGTGCCAGCAGTGGCCGGGACCCTAACACTGAAGCTTTCTTT

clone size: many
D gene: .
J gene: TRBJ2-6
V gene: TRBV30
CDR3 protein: CAWSAGANVLTF
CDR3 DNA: TGTGCCTGGAGCGCTGGGGCCAACGTCCTGACTTTC

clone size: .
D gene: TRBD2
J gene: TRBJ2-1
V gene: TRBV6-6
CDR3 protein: CASSYGGGSYNEQFF
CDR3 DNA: TGTGCCAGCAGTTACGGCGGGGGCTCCTACAATGAGCAGTTCTTC

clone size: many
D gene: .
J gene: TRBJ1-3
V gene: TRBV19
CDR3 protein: CASSLIGIAGNTIYF
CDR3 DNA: TGTGCCAGTAGTCTCATCGGGATTGCTGGAAACACCATATATTTT

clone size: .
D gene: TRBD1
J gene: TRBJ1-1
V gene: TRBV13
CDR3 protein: CASSLVGTGGNTEAFF
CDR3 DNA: TGTGCCAGCAGCTTAGTGGGGACAGGGGGGAACACTGAAGCTTTCTTT

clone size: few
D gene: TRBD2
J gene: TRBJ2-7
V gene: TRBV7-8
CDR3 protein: CASSSGGVSSYEQYF
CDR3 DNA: TGTGCCAGCAGCTCCGGGGGGGTAAGCTCCTACGAGCAGTACTTC

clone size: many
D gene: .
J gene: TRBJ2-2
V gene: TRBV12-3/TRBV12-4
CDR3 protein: CASSFSLAETNTGELFF
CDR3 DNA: TGTGCCAGCAGTTTTTCACTGGCAGAGACTAACACCGGGGAGCTGTTTTTT

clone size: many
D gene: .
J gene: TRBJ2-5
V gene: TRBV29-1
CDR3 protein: CSVDGAGSFQETQYF
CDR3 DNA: TGCAGCGTTGATGGGGCGGGGTCGTTCCAAGAGACCCAGTACTTC

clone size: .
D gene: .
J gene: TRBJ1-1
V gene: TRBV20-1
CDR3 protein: CSASRDTNTEAFF
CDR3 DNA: TGCAGTGCTAGCCGGGACACTAACACTGAAGCTTTCTTT

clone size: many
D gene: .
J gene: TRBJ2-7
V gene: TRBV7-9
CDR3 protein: CASSLEPESYEQYF
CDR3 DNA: TGTGCCAGCAGCTTAGAGCCGGAATCCTACGAGCAGTACTTC

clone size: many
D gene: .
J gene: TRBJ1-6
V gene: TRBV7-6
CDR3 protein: CASSSLNYNSPLHF
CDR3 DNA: TGTGCCAGCAGCTCCCTCAACTATAATTCACCCCTCCACTTT

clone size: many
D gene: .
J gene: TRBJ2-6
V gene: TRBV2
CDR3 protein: CASSPQGIQFNVLTF
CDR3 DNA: TGTGCCAGCAGTCCCCAGGGGATCCAATTCAACGTCCTGACTTTC

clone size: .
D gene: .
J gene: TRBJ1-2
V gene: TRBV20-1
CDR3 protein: CSAKWGGDYGYTF
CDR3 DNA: TGCAGTGCAAAGTGGGGGGGGGACTATGGCTACACCTTC

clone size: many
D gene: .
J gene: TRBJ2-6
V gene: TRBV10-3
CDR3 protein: CAISSQTGTSGANVLTF
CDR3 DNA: TGTGCCATCAGTTCCCAGACAGGCACCTCTGGGGCCAACGTCCTGACTTTC

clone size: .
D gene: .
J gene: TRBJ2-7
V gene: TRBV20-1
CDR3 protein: CSADDRDKRSYEQYF
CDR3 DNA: TGCAGTGCTGACGACCGGGACAAACGATCCTACGAGCAGTACTTC

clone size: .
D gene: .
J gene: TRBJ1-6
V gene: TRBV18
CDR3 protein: CASSPVLTTGINSPLHF
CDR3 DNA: TGTGCCAGCTCACCTGTTCTCACAACAGGGATTAATTCACCCCTCCACTTT

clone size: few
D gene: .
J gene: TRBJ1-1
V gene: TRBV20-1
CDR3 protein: CSASMGNTEAFF
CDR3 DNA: TGCAGTGCTAGCATGGGGAACACTGAAGCTTTCTTT

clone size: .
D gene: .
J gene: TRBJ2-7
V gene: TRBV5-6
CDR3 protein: CVSSLVGGREQYF
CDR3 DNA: TGTGTCAGCAGCTTGGTAGGGGGTCGGGAGCAGTACTTC

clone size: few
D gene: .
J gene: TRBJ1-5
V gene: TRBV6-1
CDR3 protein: CASSDFGGAANQPQHF
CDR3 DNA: TGTGCCAGCAGTGATTTTGGGGGGGCAGCTAATCAGCCCCAGCATTTT

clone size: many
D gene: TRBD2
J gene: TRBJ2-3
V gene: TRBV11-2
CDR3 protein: CASSLSGGSTDTQYF
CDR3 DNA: TGTGCCAGCAGCTTAAGCGGGGGGAGCACAGATACGCAGTATTTT